This TCR beta chain came from a study of T-cell reconstitution after alpha-beta-depleted transplantation in children. Study-level findings and limits: When one year had passed after transplant, most T-cell counts and diversity came from newly produced T cells. Some patients owed their high day-60 TCRbeta diversity to surviving recipient T cells and thymic progenitors. Expanded graft clones, several hundred of them, were reportedly the source of alpha-beta T cells about two months after transplant.

For TCRbeta, the library was prepared with unique molecular identifiers. Each CDR3 protein gets one entry after TCRdb re-called the PCR reads with MiXCR. The sample includes hundreds of thousands of distinct CDR3 sequences, about 12% of them seen just once. V lost 5 bases, J lost 2 bases, and 21 bases lay in between. The CDR3 runs 16 residues. CDR1 is DFQATT and CDR2 is SNEGSKA in the germline V gene (reference sequence). As concerns this clonotype: No antigen is known for it.

The sequences come from PBMCs, collected before TCRalphabeta/CD19-depleted stem cell transplant. The chain has TRBV20-1 and TRBJ2-5; D is perhaps TRBD2 (6 bases). This receptor was identified in a girl aged 2 to 10 with congenital amegakaryocytic thrombocytopenia, due to receive a stem cell transplant. The CDR3 DNA is TGCAGTGCTGCCCACACCCGTCTGGCGGGACAAGAGACCCAGTACTTC. Encoded protein: CSAAHTRLAGQETQYF.